These 14 T cell receptor beta chains share one sample of origin, sequenced in a study of blood T cell repertoires in COVID-19. The repertoire was sequenced with immunoSEQ multiplex PCR; TCRdb's copy has only in-frame clones and lacks some. The sample consists of 120,000 to 150,000 clones, approximately 90% of them appearing once. Material for sequencing was peripheral blood. The receptors originated from a woman aged 45-65 years with active or convalescent COVID-19.

The rearrangement uses TRBV7-2 and TRBJ2-3; 9 nucleotides align to TRBD1. This CDR3 has 14 amino acids. Germline V gene sequence: CDR1 SGHTA, CDR2 FQGNSA. V lost 3 bases, J lost 6 bases, and 4 bases stayed unmatched. DNA for the CDR3: TGTGCCAGCAGCTTGGGACAGGGCAAGGATACGCAGTATTTT. Its translation: CASSLGQGKDTQYF.

The chain combines TRBV15 with TRBJ2-1; TRBD2 aligns across 10 bases. This CDR3 is 15 amino acids long. Germline loops: CDR1 LNHNV, CDR2 YYDKDF (reference sequence). The trim removed 3 bases at V and 4 bases at J, leaving 3 bases unmatched. Written as DNA, the CDR3 is TGTGCCACCAGCAGTTTAGCGGGAGGTTACAATGAGCAGTTCTTC. Amino acids: CATSSLAGGYNEQFF.

This clone appeared a few times. The chain links TRBV7-9 to TRBJ1-1, with D possibly TRBD1 on 5 matching bases. CDR3 length: 14 residues. CDR1 is SEHNR and CDR2 is FQNEAQ in the germline V gene (reference sequence). The ends were cut back, 3 bases at V and 3 bases at J, with 11 bases in the middle. The CDR3 protein is CASSLAGGHTEAFF. The CDR3 bases are TGTGCCAGCAGCTTGGCGGGGGGTCACACTGAAGCTTTCTTT.

V and J are TRBV5-4 and TRBJ2-1; 7 bases align to TRBD1. Germline lookup yields CDR1 SGHNT and CDR2 YYREEE (reference sequence). CDR3 length: 16 residues. Trimming cost V 0 bases and J 0 bases; bases outside gene matches: 3. CDR3 protein: CASSLATGSSYNEQFF. CDR3 coding DNA: TGTGCCAGCAGCTTGGCGACAGGGAGCTCCTACAATGAGCAGTTCTTC.

The V and J genes are TRBV7-9 and TRBJ2-2, with 9 bases that match TRBD1. The CDR3 consists of 16 residues. Looked up from germline, CDR1 is SEHNR and CDR2 is FQNEAQ (reference sequence). V gave up 5 bases and J gave up 1 base; unmatched junction bases: 5. CDR3 sequence reads: CASSRPGQGNTGELFF. The CDR3 DNA is TGTGCCAGCAGCCGACCGGGACAGGGGAACACCGGGGAGCTGTTTTTT.

The V call is TRBV7-9, the J call TRBJ2-5, with 7 bases lining up with TRBD1. Germline CDR1 reads SEHNR; CDR2 reads FQNEAQ (reference sequence). CDR3 size: 14 residues. The V segment lost 1 base and the J segment 4 bases; nucleotides outside the gene matches: 3. The CDR3 reads CASSLENRGETQYF. The CDR3 region has the DNA TGTGCCAGCAGCTTAGAGAACAGGGGAGAGACCCAGTACTTC.

The chain combines TRBV12-3 or TRBV12-4 with TRBJ1-4; D possibly corresponds to TRBD1 (6 bases). V lost 2 bases and J lost 8, with 9 bases in between. The CDR3 spans 13 residues. CDR3 region: CASSLSGTEKLFF. Here the CDR3 DNA reads TGTGCCAGCAGTTTATCCGGGACAGAAAAACTGTTTTTT.

The rearrangement uses TRBV6-6 and TRBJ1-1; D unresolved. Germline CDR1 MNHNY, CDR2 SVGAGI (reference sequence). Trimming removed 6 bases from V and 7 bases from J, with 18 bases in between. CDR3 size: 14 residues. The CDR3 spells CASRVTKSAVEAFF. The CDR3 DNA sequence: TGTGCCAGCAGGGTAACGAAGAGTGCGGTTGAAGCTTTCTTT.

The chain recombines TRBV28 with TRBJ2-5, with 8 bases identical to TRBD1. The germline V gene encodes CDR1 MDHEN and CDR2 SYDVKM. The CDR3 contains 15 residues. The junction had 5 bases not matched to a gene; V was cut back by 3 bases and J by 2 bases. The CDR3 region is CASSFPRGQQETQYF. For the CDR3, the DNA is TGTGCCAGCAGTTTCCCCAGGGGGCAACAAGAGACCCAGTACTTC.

J is TRBJ1-1 and V is TRBV7-3; 8 nucleotides agree with TRBD1. The CDR3 contains 16 residues. Germline loops: CDR1 SGHTA, CDR2 FQGTGA. The V segment lost 5 bases and the J segment 4 bases; nucleotides outside the gene matches: 12. The CDR3 bases are TGTGCCAGCAGCCTAAGCGGAATACAGGGGGGCACTGAAGCTTTCTTT. It codes for CASSLSGIQGGTEAFF.

The rearrangement joins TRBV19 to TRBJ2-5; D is ambiguous. CDR3 size: 14 residues. The germline V gene encodes CDR1 LNHDA and CDR2 SQIVND (reference sequence). V was clipped by 2 bases and J by 1 base, with 8 bases between them. DNA for the CDR3: TGTGCCAGTAGTATAACGGGTCCCCAAGAGACCCAGTACTTC. Its translation is CASSITGPQETQYF.

J is TRBJ2-1 and V is TRBV7-2; 8 nucleotides agree with TRBD1. CDR1 is SGHTA and CDR2 is FQGNSA in the germline V gene. V lost 5 bases to trimming and J lost 6 bases; unmatched junction nucleotides: 9. The CDR3 has 15 amino acids. As DNA, the CDR3 is TGTGCCAGCAGCAGGCAGGGGGCAGTTGTCAATGAGCAGTTCTTC. It translates to CASSRQGAVVNEQFF. Drawing the rest from reference TRBV7-2 and TRBJ2-1, the complete variable domain is GAGVSQSPSNKVTEKGKDVELRCDPISGHTALYWYRQSLGQGLEFLIYFQGNSAPDKSGLPSDRFSAERTGGSVSTLTIQRTQQEDSAVYLCASSRQGAVVNEQFFGPGTRLTVL.

The V gene is TRBV7-2, the J gene TRBJ2-7; perhaps TRBD1 as D (6 bases). In germline, CDR1 is SGHTA, CDR2 FQGNSA. With 1 base removed from V and 3 bases from J, the gap between germline ends came to 13 bases. The CDR3 contains 15 residues. The CDR3 region has the DNA TGTGCCAGCAGCTTAGTCTGGGGGCAAGGCTACGAGCAGTACTTC. Its translation is CASSLVWGQGYEQYF.

The chain has TRBV30 and TRBJ2-7; D perhaps matches TRBD2 (6 bases). The CDR3 extends over 14 amino acids. Germline V gives CDR1 GTSNPN, CDR2 SVGIG (reference sequence). V lost 0 bases and J 5 bases, leaving 14 bases between the germline ends. For the CDR3, the DNA is TGTGCCTGGAGTGTAATCGGTGGCGGGAACGAGCAGTACTTC. The encoded protein is CAWSVIGGGNEQYF.